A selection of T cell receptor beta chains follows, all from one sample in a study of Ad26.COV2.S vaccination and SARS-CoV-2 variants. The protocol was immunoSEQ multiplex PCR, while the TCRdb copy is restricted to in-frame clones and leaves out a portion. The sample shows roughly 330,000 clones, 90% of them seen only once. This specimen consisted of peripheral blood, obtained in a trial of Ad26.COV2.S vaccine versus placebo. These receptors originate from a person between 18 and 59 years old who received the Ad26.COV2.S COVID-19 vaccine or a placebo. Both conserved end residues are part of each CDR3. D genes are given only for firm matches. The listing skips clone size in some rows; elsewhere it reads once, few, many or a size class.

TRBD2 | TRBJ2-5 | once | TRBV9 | CASSPHSSGGAGRTQYF | TGTGCCAGCAGCCCCCACTCTAGCGGGGGGGCGGGTAGGACCCAGTACTTC
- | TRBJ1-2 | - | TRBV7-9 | CASSLVVNYGYTF | TGTGCCAGCAGCTTAGTCGTGAACTATGGCTACACCTTC
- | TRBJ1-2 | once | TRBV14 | CASSLGSRVYGYTF | TGTGCCAGCAGCCTAGGTTCGAGGGTCTATGGCTACACCTTC
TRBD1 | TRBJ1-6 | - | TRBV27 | CASSSQRGQAFVSPLHF | TGTGCCAGCAGTTCCCAGCGAGGACAGGCCTTTGTTTCACCCCTCCACTTT
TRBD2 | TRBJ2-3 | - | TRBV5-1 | CASSSPRGGGTDTQYF | TGCGCCAGCAGCTCGCCTCGGGGAGGGGGCACAGATACGCAGTATTTT
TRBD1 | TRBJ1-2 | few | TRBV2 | CASSHGGQGRNYGYTF | TGTGCCAGCAGCCACGGGGGACAGGGACGAAACTATGGCTACACCTTC
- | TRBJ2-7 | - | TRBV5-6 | CASSSESGISLYEQYF | TGTGCCAGCAGCTCGGAATCAGGGATATCCCTCTACGAGCAGTACTTC
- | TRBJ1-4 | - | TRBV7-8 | CASSLAFGYSTNEKLFF | TGTGCCAGCAGCTTAGCGTTTGGGTACTCAACTAATGAAAAACTGTTTTTT
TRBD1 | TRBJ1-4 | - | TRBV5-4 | CASSLAGQGGEKLFF | TGTGCCAGCAGCTTGGCCGGACAGGGGGGAGAAAAACTGTTTTTT
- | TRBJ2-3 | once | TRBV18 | CASTSTDTQYF | TGTGCCAGCACTAGCACAGATACGCAGTATTTT
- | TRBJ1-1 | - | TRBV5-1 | CASSFQTGNTEAFF | TGCGCCAGCAGCTTCCAGACAGGGAACACTGAAGCTTTCTTT
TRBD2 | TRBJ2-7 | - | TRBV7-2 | CASSPHWTSETSYEQYF | TGTGCCAGCAGCCCACATTGGACTAGCGAAACTTCCTACGAGCAGTACTTC
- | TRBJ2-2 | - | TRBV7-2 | CASSATRSTGELFF | TGTGCCAGCAGCGCGACTAGGTCCACCGGGGAGCTGTTTTTT
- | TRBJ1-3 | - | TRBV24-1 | CATSDSAPGAGNTIYF | TGTGCCACCAGTGATTCCGCCCCGGGGGCTGGAAACACCATATATTTT
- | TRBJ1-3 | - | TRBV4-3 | CASSQEIRAPGNTIYF | TGCGCCAGCAGCCAAGAAATCCGGGCCCCTGGAAACACCATATATTTT
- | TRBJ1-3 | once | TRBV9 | CASSTRPDSSGNTIYF | TGTGCCAGCAGCACCCGCCCAGATAGCTCTGGAAACACCATATATTTT
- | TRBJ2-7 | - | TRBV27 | CASSLSPWDSYEQYF | TGTGCCAGCAGTTTATCTCCCTGGGACTCCTACGAGCAGTACTTC
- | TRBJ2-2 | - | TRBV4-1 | CASTLGGPTGELFF | TGCGCCAGCACCCTTGGGGGGCCCACCGGGGAGCTGTTTTTT
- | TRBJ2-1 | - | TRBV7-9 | CASSSYLGPSSYNEQFF | TGTGCCAGCAGCTCCTACCTTGGCCCCAGCTCCTACAATGAGCAGTTCTTC
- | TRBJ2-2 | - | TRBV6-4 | CASSDSNRGLYGELFF | TGTGCCAGCAGTGACTCGAACCGCGGATTGTACGGGGAGCTGTTTTTT
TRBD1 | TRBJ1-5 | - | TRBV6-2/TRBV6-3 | CASSLRRYRGQAQHF | TGTGCCAGCAGTTTACGCCGATACAGGGGACAGGCCCAGCATTTT
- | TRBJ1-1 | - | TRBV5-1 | CASSLAFQAGEAFF | TGCGCCAGCAGCTTGGCCTTTCAGGCGGGGGAAGCTTTCTTT
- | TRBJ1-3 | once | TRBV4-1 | CASSLIDPPDTIYF | TGCGCCAGCAGCCTCATAGACCCGCCGGACACCATATATTTT